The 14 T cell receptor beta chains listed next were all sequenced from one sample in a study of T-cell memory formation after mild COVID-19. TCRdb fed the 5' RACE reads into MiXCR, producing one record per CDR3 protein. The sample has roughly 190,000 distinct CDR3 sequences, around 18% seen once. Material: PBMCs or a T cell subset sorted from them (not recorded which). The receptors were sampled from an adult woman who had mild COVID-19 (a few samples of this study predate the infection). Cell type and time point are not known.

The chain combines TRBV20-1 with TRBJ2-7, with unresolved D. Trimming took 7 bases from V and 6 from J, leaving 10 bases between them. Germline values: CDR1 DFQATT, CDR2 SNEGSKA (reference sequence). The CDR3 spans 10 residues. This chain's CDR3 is CSVGPGEQYF. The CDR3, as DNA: TGCAGTGTCGGCCCCGGCGAGCAGTACTTC.

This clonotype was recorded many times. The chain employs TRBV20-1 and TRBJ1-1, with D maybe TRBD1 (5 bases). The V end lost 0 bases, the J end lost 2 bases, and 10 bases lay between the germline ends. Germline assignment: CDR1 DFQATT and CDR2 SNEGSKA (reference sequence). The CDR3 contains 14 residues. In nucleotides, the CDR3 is TGCAGTGCTAGAGATAAGGGGAGTAACACTGAAGCTTTCTTT. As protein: CSARDKGSNTEAFF.

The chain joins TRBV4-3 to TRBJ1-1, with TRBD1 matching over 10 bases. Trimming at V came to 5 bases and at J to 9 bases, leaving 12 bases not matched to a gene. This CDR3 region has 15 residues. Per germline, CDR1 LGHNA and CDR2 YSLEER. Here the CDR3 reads CASSSAGTGEGKAFF. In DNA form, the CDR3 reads TGCGCCAGCAGCTCCGCCGGGACAGGGGAGGGAAAAGCTTTCTTT.

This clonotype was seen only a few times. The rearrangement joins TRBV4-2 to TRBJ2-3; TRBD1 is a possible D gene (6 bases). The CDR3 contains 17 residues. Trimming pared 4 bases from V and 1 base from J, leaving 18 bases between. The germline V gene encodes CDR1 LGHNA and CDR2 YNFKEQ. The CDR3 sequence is CASSPSGQFMGTDTQYF. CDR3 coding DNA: TGTGCCAGCAGCCCTTCAGGACAGTTTATGGGCACAGATACGCAGTATTTT.

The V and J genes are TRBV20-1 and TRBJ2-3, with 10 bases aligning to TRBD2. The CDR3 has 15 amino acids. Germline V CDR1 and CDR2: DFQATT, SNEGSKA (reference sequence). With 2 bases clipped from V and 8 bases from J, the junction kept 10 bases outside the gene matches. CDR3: CSARLRLAGPGTQYF. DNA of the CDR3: TGCAGTGCTAGACTACGACTAGCGGGCCCGGGTACGCAGTATTTT.

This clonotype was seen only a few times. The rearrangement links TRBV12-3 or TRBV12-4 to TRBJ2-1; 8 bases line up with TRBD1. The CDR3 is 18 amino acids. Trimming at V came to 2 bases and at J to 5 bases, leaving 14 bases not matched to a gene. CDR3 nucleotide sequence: TGTGCCAGCAGTTTATCAAGACAGGGGCGTGGCCGGAACAATGAGCAGTTCTTC. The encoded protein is CASSLSRQGRGRNNEQFF.

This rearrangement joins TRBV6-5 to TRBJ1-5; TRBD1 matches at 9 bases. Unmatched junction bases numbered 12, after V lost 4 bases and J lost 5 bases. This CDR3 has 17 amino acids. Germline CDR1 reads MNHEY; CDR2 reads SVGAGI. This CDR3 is CASSSEMGQGTHQPQHF. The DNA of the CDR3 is TGTGCCAGCAGTTCCGAGATGGGACAGGGAACTCATCAGCCCCAGCATTTT.

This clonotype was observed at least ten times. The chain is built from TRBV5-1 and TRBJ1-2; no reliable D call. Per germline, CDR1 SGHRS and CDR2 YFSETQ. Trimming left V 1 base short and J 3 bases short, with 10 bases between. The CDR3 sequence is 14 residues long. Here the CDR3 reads CASSLLVQDYGYTF. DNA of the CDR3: TGCGCCAGCAGCTTGTTGGTCCAGGACTATGGCTACACCTTC.

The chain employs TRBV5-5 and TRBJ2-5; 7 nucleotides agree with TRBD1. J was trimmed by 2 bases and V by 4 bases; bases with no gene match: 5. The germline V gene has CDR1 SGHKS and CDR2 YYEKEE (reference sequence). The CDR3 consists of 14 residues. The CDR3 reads CASSTMTGQETQYF. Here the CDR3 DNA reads TGTGCCAGCAGCACTATGACAGGGCAAGAGACCCAGTACTTC. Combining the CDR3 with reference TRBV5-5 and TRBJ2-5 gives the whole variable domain DAGVTQSPTHLIKTRGQQVTLRCSPISGHKSVSWYQQVLGQGPQFIFQYYEKEERGRGNFPDRFSARQFPNYSSELNVNALLLGDSALYLCASSTMTGQETQYFGPGTRLLVL.

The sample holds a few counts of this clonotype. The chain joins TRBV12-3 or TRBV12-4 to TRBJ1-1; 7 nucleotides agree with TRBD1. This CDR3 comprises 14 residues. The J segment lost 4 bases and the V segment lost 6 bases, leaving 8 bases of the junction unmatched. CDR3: CASSPPTGFTEAFF. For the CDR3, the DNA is TGTGCCAGCAGCCCGCCGACAGGGTTCACTGAAGCTTTCTTT.

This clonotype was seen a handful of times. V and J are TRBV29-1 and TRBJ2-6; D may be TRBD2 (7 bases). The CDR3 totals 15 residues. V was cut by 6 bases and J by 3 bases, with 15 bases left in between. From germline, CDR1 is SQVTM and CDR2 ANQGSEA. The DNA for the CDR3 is TGCAGCGTCCCTTGGGGGGGGCGTGGGGCCAACGTCCTGACTTTC. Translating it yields CSVPWGGRGANVLTF.

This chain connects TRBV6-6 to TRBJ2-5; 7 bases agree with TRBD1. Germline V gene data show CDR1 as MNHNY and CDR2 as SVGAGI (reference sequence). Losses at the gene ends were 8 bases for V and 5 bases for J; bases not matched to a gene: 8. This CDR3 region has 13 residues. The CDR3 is CASCRARGETQYF. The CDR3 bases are TGTGCCAGCTGCCGGGCCAGGGGGGAGACCCAGTACTTC.

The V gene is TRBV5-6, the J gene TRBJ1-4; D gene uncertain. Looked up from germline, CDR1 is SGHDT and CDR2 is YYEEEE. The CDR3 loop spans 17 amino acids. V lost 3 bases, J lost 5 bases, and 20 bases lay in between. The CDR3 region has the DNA TGTGCCAGCAGCTCGTACCGATATGACACGTTAAATGAAAAACTGTTTTTT. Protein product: CASSSYRYDTLNEKLFF. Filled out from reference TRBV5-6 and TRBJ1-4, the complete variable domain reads DAGVTQSPTHLIKTRGQQVTLRCSPKSGHDTVSWYQQALGQGPQFIFQYYEEEERQRGNFPDRFSGHQFPNYSSELNVNALLLGDSALYLCASSSYRYDTLNEKLFFGSGTQLSVL.

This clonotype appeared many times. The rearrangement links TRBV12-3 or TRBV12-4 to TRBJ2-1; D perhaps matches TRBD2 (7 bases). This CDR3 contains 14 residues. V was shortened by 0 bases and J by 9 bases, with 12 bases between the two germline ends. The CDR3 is CASSLAGGPGEQFF. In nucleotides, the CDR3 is TGTGCCAGCAGTTTAGCGGGGGGGCCGGGTGAGCAGTTCTTC.